This TCR beta chain was recovered during a study of OX40 agonist ivuxolimab in advanced cancers. For context, the study as a whole: Ivuxolimab was an agonistic, fully human IgG2 monoclonal antibody directed against OX40 (CD134), a costimulatory receptor. Intravenous ivuxolimab was administered to patients every 2 weeks at six dose levels: 0.01, 0.1, 0.3, 1.5, 3 and 10 mg/kg. Of the approximately 54 patients in dose escalation, about 20 had hepatocellular carcinoma, some 15 had melanoma, 9 had renal cell carcinoma and 9 had head and neck cancer. The dose-escalation cohort was about 83% male with a mean age of around 64 years, ranging from roughly 20 to 80. Prior anti-PD-1, anti-PD-L1 or anti-CTLA-4 therapy was permitted, and checkpoint inhibitors had been received by more than 35% of dose-escalation patients. Three dose-escalation patients achieved partial responses, one with hepatocellular carcinoma and two with cutaneous melanoma. Peripheral TCRbeta sequencing aimed to test whether ivuxolimab altered TCR sequence diversity and caused clonal T-cell expansion. The paper describes the monotherapy dose-escalation part (N of about 54 patients) of the phase I trial of ivuxolimab. The paper's findings and limits, for the study overall: After ivuxolimab, more expanded clones were found on average in CD8+ T cells than in CD4+ T cells. At doses of 0.1 to 3.0 mg/kg, clonal expansion of both CD4+ and CD8+ T cells in blood was seen between baseline and week 6. Low levels of normalized T-cell clonal expansion were also seen in some patients who did not respond. Which antigens the clonally expanded peripheral T cells were specific for was not determined. In the 0.1-3.0 mg/kg groups, partial responders were among the patients with the lowest normalized peripheral clonal expansion, particularly in CD8+ T cells.

Notes on this clone: Its antigen remains unidentified. No much larger clonotype is one base removed from it; base qualities were not supplied.

Genomic DNA was isolated from the sorted cells so that the TCRbeta CDR3 region could be sequenced. The immunoSEQ Assay was used to sequence the TCRbeta CDR3 regions. The source is immuneACCESS, and TCRdb retained only in-frame sequences with V and J called. Part of the clones is not carried over; for the studies checked, unresolved V genes explain less than half of this, and the remainder is unexplained. This sample comprises some 85,000 clones, more than 80% of them detected only once. The ten largest clones take up around 1.5% of the sample. Patients with a history of autoimmune disease or receiving systemic immunosuppression were excluded from the trial. In every dose cohort, peripheral blood was drawn for TCR sequencing at baseline, cycle 4 day 1, and cycle 7 day 1. The samples were drawn from a first-in-human, open-label, multicenter phase I dose-escalation trial of ivuxolimab. The trial enrolled adults with locally advanced or metastatic head and neck squamous cell, hepatocellular, melanoma or renal cell carcinoma. CD4+ and CD8+ T cells were sorted separately from peripheral blood before TCR sequencing.

CDR1 and CDR2 are read off the germline V gene as MDHEN and SYDVKM. V is pared back by 3 bases and J by 4 bases, with 11 bases lying between the germline termini. Including cysteine and phenylalanine, the CDR3 has 14 amino acids. Solely the CDR3 DNA is kept, with 42 bases framed from the first base. The sequencing used CD4+ or CD8+ T cells sorted from blood, collected in a trial of the OX40 agonist ivuxolimab. The sequence is built from TRBV28 and TRBJ2-3, with the D call perhaps TRBD1 or TRBD2, as 5 bases match in each case. This TCR was sampled from an adult with an advanced solid tumor such as melanoma, head and neck, liver or kidney cancer. The nucleotide sequence reads as follows: TGTGCCAGCAGTTTCTCGGGGACGGCAGATACGCAGTATTTT. Its coded protein is CASSFSGTADTQYF.